The entry that follows covers one T cell receptor (beta chain) sequence. Method: immunoSEQ multiplex PCR; TCRdb's copy keeps in-frame clones and lacks some. The sample contains 160,000 or so clones, more than 75% of which appear only once. This sample is part of a study of blood T cell repertoires in COVID-19. Across the study: Donors in the United States, Italy and Spain gave samples during acute or convalescent COVID-19.

Participant-given clinical history determined each cohort assignment. The sequencing sample was made of PBMCs or T cells enriched from blood (not recorded which). This TCR was sampled from a man aged 35 to 55 who had recovered from COVID-19.

The CDR3 reads CASSTGTALEGGYTF. CDR3 in DNA: TGTGCCAGCAGCACAGGGACAGCACTCGAGGGTGGCTACACCTTC. The V gene is TRBV5-8, the J gene TRBJ1-2, with 7 bases fitting TRBD1. The CDR3 runs 15 residues. Unmatched junction bases numbered 13, after V lost 4 bases and J lost 7 bases. Looked up from germline, CDR1 is SGHTS and CDR2 is YDEGEE.